The 24 T cell receptor beta chains reported below all come from one sample, sequenced in a study of shared clonotypes between healthy human individuals. Some clones are missing from TCRdb's copy, which holds only in-frame ones; the method was immunoSEQ multiplex PCR. Counted here are some 2 million clones, about 95% occurring once; the ten biggest clones make up 0.9% to 1.4%. Selected positively for CCR7 and CD45RO-negative, naive CD8 cells excluded terminally differentiated effector memory CD45RA+ cells. The specimen was naive CD8+ T cells sorted from blood. These receptors all come from a man aged 18-30 years in good health.

The gene calls are TRBV7-9 and TRBJ2-1; D is ambiguous. Trimming took 1 base from V and 4 from J, leaving 14 bases between them. Germline CDR1 and CDR2: SEHNR and FQNEAQ (reference sequence). This CDR3 is built from 16 residues. The CDR3 DNA is TGTGCCAGCAGCTTAGGGTCATCTAATATATACAATGAGCAGTTCTTC. It translates to CASSLGSSNIYNEQFF.

This chain uses TRBV9 with TRBJ2-7; D possibly corresponds to TRBD2 (5 bases). The CDR3 contains 15 residues. The germline V gene encodes CDR1 SGDLS and CDR2 YYNGEE. Trimming removed 0 bases at V and 4 bases at J, with 14 bases between. The CDR3 sequence is CASSVGPGDQYEQYF. The CDR3 DNA reads TGTGCCAGCAGCGTAGGGCCCGGGGATCAGTACGAGCAGTACTTC.

A note on this clone: This CDR3 is also generated by other DNA sequences in the sample. The CDR3 region has the DNA TGTGCCAGCAGCTTGCTCGGGAGCTCCTACGAGCAGTACTTC. It encodes CASSLLGSSYEQYF. The chain employs TRBV5-6 and TRBJ2-7; D may be TRBD2 (6 bases). The CDR3 is made up of 14 amino acids. Per the germline V gene, CDR1 is SGHDT and CDR2 is YYEEEE. Trimming shortened V by 1 base and J by 0 bases, and 8 bases separated the two germline ends.

This clone showed up just once. The rearrangement joins TRBV28 to TRBJ2-2, with D possibly TRBD1 on 5 matching bases. The V end lost 2 bases, the J end lost 1 base, and 8 bases lay between the germline ends. The CDR3 spans 15 residues. CDR1 and CDR2 (germline): MDHEN, SYDVKM. CDR3 loop: CASSLQGENTGELFF. CDR3 DNA: TGTGCCAGCAGTTTACAAGGGGAGAACACCGGGGAGCTGTTTTTT.

The V and J genes are TRBV15 and TRBJ1-4; D is perhaps TRBD1 (5 bases). The CDR3 contains 14 residues. The V and J ends lost 5 bases and 3 bases respectively, with 10 bases between them. Germline assignment: CDR1 LNHNV and CDR2 YYDKDF (reference sequence). CDR3 nucleotides: TGTGCCACCAGCGCCGCAGGGCCTAATGAAAAACTGTTTTTT. This gives the protein CATSAAGPNEKLFF. The full variable domain, rest sourced from reference TRBV15 and TRBJ1-4, is DAMVIQNPRYQVTQFGKPVTLSCSQTLNHNVMYWYQQKSSQAPKLLFHYYDKDFNNEADTPDNFQSRRPNTSFCFLDIRSPGLGDTAMYLCATSAAGPNEKLFFGSGTQLSVL.

This chain joins TRBV9 and TRBJ1-1; D gene ambiguous. The CDR3 consists of 15 residues. Germline lookup yields CDR1 SGDLS and CDR2 YYNGEE. V shed 0 bases and J shed 0 bases, with 9 bases lying between them. The CDR3 DNA is TGTGCCAGCAGCGTAGGGCCAAGGGTGAACACTGAAGCTTTCTTT. Residues: CASSVGPRVNTEAFF.

The J gene is TRBJ1-2, the V gene TRBV13; maybe TRBD1 (6 bases). The CDR3 contains 13 residues. Germline lookup yields CDR1 PRHDT and CDR2 FYEKMQ (reference sequence). V was pared by 5 bases and J by 8 bases, with 15 bases between. The CDR3 protein is CASSVDRIDGYTF. CDR3 nucleotides: TGTGCCAGCAGCGTCGACAGGATAGACGGCTACACCTTC.

The CDR3 sequence: CASSHFRGDGDYTF. Written as DNA, the CDR3 is TGTGCCAGCAGCCATTTTAGGGGGGATGGTGACTACACCTTC. This chain joins TRBV14 and TRBJ1-2; possible D gene TRBD1, 6 bases. The CDR3 contains 14 residues. The germline V gene has CDR1 SGHDN and CDR2 FVKESK. V dropped 3 bases and J dropped 10 bases, with 18 bases sitting between them.

The chain joins TRBV29-1 to TRBJ1-1; D remains unclear. CDR3 size: 13 residues. The V and J ends lost 7 bases and 5 bases respectively, with 17 bases between them. Germline V gene sequence: CDR1 SQVTM, CDR2 ANQGSEA. CDR3 bases: TGCAGCGGATTACACGGGATGGGAACTGAAGCTTTCTTT. It yields the protein CSGLHGMGTEAFF. Complete variable domain (other parts from reference TRBV29-1 and TRBJ1-1): SAVISQKPSRDICQRGTSLTIQCQVDSQVTMMFWYRQQPGQSLTLIATANQGSEATYESGFVIDKFPISRPNLTFSTLTVSNMSPEDSSIYLCSGLHGMGTEAFFGQGTRLTVV.

This clone was found once. The chain combines TRBV5-5 with TRBJ1-6; D uncertain. The ends were cut back, 0 bases at V and 10 bases at J, with 8 bases in the middle. The CDR3 has 13 amino acids. CDR1 is SGHKS and CDR2 is YYEKEE in the germline V gene (reference sequence). The CDR3 protein is CASSLELVSPLHF. In DNA form, the CDR3 reads TGTGCCAGCAGCTTGGAATTAGTATCACCCCTCCACTTT. Together with reference TRBV5-5 and TRBJ1-6, the CDR3 gives the full variable domain: DAGVTQSPTHLIKTRGQQVTLRCSPISGHKSVSWYQQVLGQGPQFIFQYYEKEERGRGNFPDRFSARQFPNYSSELNVNALLLGDSALYLCASSLELVSPLHFGNGTRLTVT.

The rearrangement joins TRBV10-3 to TRBJ2-7, with TRBD2 matching 7 bases. CDR1 is ENHRY, CDR2 SYGVKD, per germline. CDR3 length: 13 amino acids. J gave up 5 bases and V 5 bases, and 6 bases lay outside the gene matches. CDR3 in amino acids: CAISPLADDEQYF. The DNA for the CDR3 is TGTGCCATCAGTCCCCTAGCGGATGACGAGCAGTACTTC.

The chain carries TRBV7-8 and TRBJ1-1; the D is unclear. The V gene lost 4 bases and the J gene lost 3 bases, with 12 bases spanning the gap. The CDR3 extends over 14 amino acids. Germline V lookup: CDR1 SGHVS, CDR2 FQNEAQ. DNA for the CDR3: TGTGCCAGCAGCTATCGGTTAGCGGACACTGAAGCTTTCTTT. Encoded protein: CASSYRLADTEAFF.

The chain links TRBV28 to TRBJ2-7, with 12 bases that match TRBD2. V dropped 4 bases and J dropped 10; count of bases not matched to a gene: 8. The V gene's germline CDR1 is MDHEN and CDR2 SYDVKM. There are 14 residues in the CDR3. The CDR3 DNA is TGTGCCAGCAGTTCGAGGACTAGCGGGACGGGCCAGTACTTC. It specifies CASSSRTSGTGQYF.

This rearrangement joins TRBV4-2 to TRBJ2-1, with 10 bases lining up with TRBD2. The CDR3 runs to 16 residues. With 0 bases clipped from V and 6 bases from J, the junction kept 5 bases outside the gene matches. Germline CDR1 and CDR2: LGHNA and YNFKEQ. The CDR3 nucleotides read TGTGCCAGCAGCCAAGAGGGAGCGGGGGGGCTCAATGAGCAGTTCTTC. Its translation: CASSQEGAGGLNEQFF.

The V call is TRBV4-3, the J call TRBJ2-1; D remains unclear. Germline-derived CDR1 and CDR2 are LGHNA and YSLEER. This CDR3 has 14 amino acids. Trimming stripped 0 bases from V and 4 bases from J, with 7 bases between. The CDR3 reads CASSQETYYNEQFF. The CDR3 DNA is TGCGCCAGCAGCCAAGAGACCTATTACAATGAGCAGTTCTTC.

As concerns this clone: The same CDR3 also results from other DNA sequences found in this sample. The rearrangement joins TRBV19 to TRBJ1-1; D unresolved. The CDR3 runs 15 residues. Germline V gives CDR1 LNHDA, CDR2 SQIVND (reference sequence). The ends were cut back, 6 bases at V and 0 bases at J, with 14 bases in the middle. As DNA, the CDR3 is TGTGCCAGTAGCCCCAGGCCGGCTTTGAACACTGAAGCTTTCTTT. Its translation: CASSPRPALNTEAFF.

The rearrangement links TRBV4-1 to TRBJ1-4; TRBD1 aligns across 10 bases. Looked up from germline, CDR1 is MGHRA and CDR2 is YSYEKL. The CDR3 has 16 residues. Trimming removed 2 bases from V and 6 bases from J; junction bases left unmatched: 6. CDR3 in DNA: TGCGCCAGCAGCCAAACTGACAGGGGGCTTGATGAAAAACTGTTTTTT. This codes for CASSQTDRGLDEKLFF.

This clone has a single count. The rearrangement uses TRBV7-9 and TRBJ2-3; D not resolved. V lost 6 bases, J lost 6 bases, and 13 bases lay in between. The CDR3 is made up of 13 amino acids. The germline CDR1 and CDR2 sequences are SEHNR and FQNEAQ (reference sequence). CDR3 in DNA: TGTGCCAGCAGTACTACTAAACAGGATACGCAGTATTTT. Translation gives CASSTTKQDTQYF.

The genes are TRBV2 and TRBJ1-2, with unresolved D. The CDR3 runs 14 residues. With 6 bases removed from V and 6 bases from J, the gap between germline ends came to 17 bases. From germline, CDR1 is SNHLY and CDR2 FYNNEI. The CDR3 loop reads CASRGIRVDDGYTF. The CDR3 bases are TGTGCCAGCAGGGGGATTCGGGTAGACGATGGCTACACCTTC.

The chain recombines TRBV27 with TRBJ1-2, with D perhaps matching TRBD1 (5 bases). Germline CDR1 reads MNHEY; CDR2 reads SMNVEV (reference sequence). With 3 bases removed from V and 5 bases from J, the gap between germline ends came to 16 bases. The CDR3 has 15 residues. CDR3 sequence: CASSFGAELGYGYTF. DNA of the CDR3: TGTGCCAGCAGTTTCGGGGCAGAGCTCGGGTATGGCTACACCTTC.

The chain employs TRBV4-1 and TRBJ1-2; D is undetermined. Trimming stripped 3 bases from V and 6 bases from J, with 20 bases between. Germline-derived CDR1 and CDR2 are MGHRA and YSYEKL. The CDR3 is made up of 16 amino acids. CDR3 DNA sequence: TGCGCCAGCAGCCATTTCTCGGGTCTGGGGTCGGATGGCTACACCTTC. Translated: CASSHFSGLGSDGYTF.

V gene TRBV7-9 combines with J gene TRBJ1-2, with D tentatively TRBD1 (6 bases). Trimming cost V 2 bases and J 10 bases, with 11 bases left between them. Germline CDR1 is SEHNR and CDR2 is FQNEAQ (reference sequence). The CDR3 spans 12 residues. In nucleotides, the CDR3 is TGTGCCAGCAGCTTACTTGGGACAAACTACACCTTC. Translating gives CASSLLGTNYTF. Full variable domain (rest looked up from reference TRBV7-9 and TRBJ1-2): DTGVSQNPRHKITKRGQNVTFRCDPISEHNRLYWYRQTLGQGPEFLTYFQNEAQLEKSRLLSDRFSAERPKGSFSTLEIQRTEQGDSAMYLCASSLLGTNYTFGSGTRLTVV.

The chain joins TRBV7-2 to TRBJ2-7; D might be TRBD2 (5 bases). The CDR3 has 13 amino acids. V shed 5 bases and J shed 5 bases, with 13 bases lying between them. Germline V CDR1 and CDR2: SGHTA, FQGNSA. The CDR3 DNA sequence: TGTGCCAGCAGCCGCCGGAAGAGGGACGAGCAGTACTTC. As protein: CASSRRKRDEQYF.

Notes on this clone: Other DNA sequences in this sample translate to the same CDR3. J is TRBJ2-7 and V is TRBV28; 10 bases are a match to TRBD2. With 2 bases clipped from V and 4 bases from J, the junction kept 2 bases outside the gene matches. This CDR3 has 14 amino acids. Per germline, CDR1 MDHEN and CDR2 SYDVKM. The CDR3 here is CASSLPSGGYEQYF. In DNA form, the CDR3 reads TGTGCCAGCAGTTTACCTAGCGGGGGATACGAGCAGTACTTC.